The clone carrying this T cell receptor beta chain appeared a few times. This record belongs to a study of blood T cells in healthy people across ages. Using a J-beta primer mix together with a sample-barcoded 5' primer, a second PCR was run for roughly 6 to 12 cycles. With 12 random nucleotides, a template-switch adaptor tagged each individual cDNA molecule. CDR3-containing paired-end reads numbering at least 2.5 million came from each sample. TCRdb reprocessed the 5' RACE reads with MiXCR, giving one entry per CDR3 protein. The sample has around 1,000,000 distinct CDR3 sequences; around 25% are singletons. The CDR3 is 14 residues long. V lost 6 bases to trimming and J lost 2 bases, with 13 bases between them. Germline V gene lookup returns CDR1 SNHLY and CDR2 FYNNEI. These data were also filed under a second study, of T cells of mothers and their children. That source notes: Biologically related mothers and children overlapped slightly more than unrelated pairs, a non-significant difference.

The chain employs TRBV2 and TRBJ2-5, with D perhaps TRBD1 (6 bases). Sequencing was done on a sample of blood. This clonotype was sampled from a girl aged 2-10 years in good health. CDR3 residues: CASREWGQQETQYF. CDR3 coding DNA: TGTGCCAGCAGGGAGTGGGGACAACAAGAGACCCAGTACTTC.